These 17 T cell receptor beta chains originate from one sample sequenced in a study of CXCR3-negative and CXCR3-positive naive CD8 T cells. Preparation of TRB cDNA libraries relied on 5' RACE carrying UMI labels. TCRdb re-analyzed the 5' RACE reads; it lists each CDR3 protein once, without DNA. Its table records approximately 5,400 distinct CDR3 sequences. Input material: naive CXCR3- CD8+ T cells from blood. Subset denoted: CD45RO-CCR7+CD27+CD95- naive CD8+ T cells lacking CXCR3 (TNR3-). The receptor source for this set is a human donor in good health. Some clones in this sample may be carry-over from other donors' samples.

According to its frequency, this clonotype is medium-sized. This rearrangement joins TRBV29-1 to TRBJ2-2. Germline assignment: CDR1 SQVTM and CDR2 ANQGSEA. The CDR3 is made up of 11 amino acids. CDR3 region: CSVGGSGELFF.

The V gene is TRBV27, the J gene TRBJ2-1; TCRdb lists TRBD2, though no DNA is available to test this call. The germline V gene has CDR1 MNHEY and CDR2 SMNVEV (reference sequence). The CDR3 sequence is 14 residues long. The chain's CDR3 is CASSKPGLANEQFF.

Considering frequency, this clonotype is medium-sized (0.01 to 0.1%). The chain employs TRBV7-3 and TRBJ2-1; lacking DNA, the TRBD2 call made by TCRdb goes unchecked. The CDR3 spans 18 residues. From germline, CDR1 is SGHTA and CDR2 FQGTGA. CDR3 residues: CASSLTGIEGLAYNEQFF. Combining the CDR3 with reference TRBV7-3 and TRBJ2-1 gives the whole variable domain GAGVSQTPSNKVTEKGKYVELRCDPISGHTALYWYRQSLGQGPEFLIYFQGTGAADDSGLPNDRFFAVRPEGSVSTLKIQRTERGDSAVYLCASSLTGIEGLAYNEQFFGPGTRLTVL.

J is TRBJ2-1 and V is TRBV12-3 or TRBV12-4. The CDR3 runs 14 residues. This CDR3 is CASSPLGSYNEQFF.

Its frequency marks this clonotype as medium-sized. The chain is built from TRBV29-1 and TRBJ2-1; TCRdb names TRBD2, which stays unverified in the absence of DNA. From germline, CDR1 is SQVTM and CDR2 ANQGSEA. The CDR3 contains 14 residues. CDR3 in amino acids: CSVEREEIYNEQFF.

This clonotype is called medium-sized (0.01 to 0.1%) based on its frequency. The CDR3 loop reads CASSLVRGGNEQYF. This chain joins TRBV7-2 and TRBJ2-7; TCRdb designates TRBD2, a call that cannot be tested without DNA. CDR1 is SGHTA and CDR2 is FQGNSA in the germline V gene. The CDR3 loop spans 14 amino acids.

The chain joins TRBV9 to TRBJ1-1; there is no DNA to check the TCRdb D call of TRBD1. CDR1 and CDR2 (germline): SGDLS, YYNGEE. The CDR3 runs to 15 residues. CDR3 amino acids: CASSPRTGDSTEAFF.

This clonotype shows up as medium-sized (0.01 to 0.1%) by frequency. The J gene is TRBJ2-2, the V gene TRBV29-1; TCRdb selects TRBD1, and the lack of DNA leaves this call unchecked. CDR3 length equals 12 residues. From germline, CDR1 is SQVTM and CDR2 ANQGSEA. The CDR3: CSADRDTGELFF.

The CDR3 loop reads CSVEGDRREQYF. V and J are TRBV29-1 and TRBJ2-7; lacking DNA, the TRBD1 call made by TCRdb goes unchecked. CDR1 is SQVTM, CDR2 ANQGSEA, per germline. CDR3 length: 12 residues.

This clonotype shows up as medium-sized by frequency. The rearrangement uses TRBV20-1 and TRBJ2-1; the TRBD1 assignment by TCRdb is unverifiable without DNA. Germline V CDR1 and CDR2: DFQATT, SNEGSKA (reference sequence). CDR3 length: 16 amino acids. CDR3 sequence: CSAFVPGESSYNEQFF.

Its frequency marks this clonotype as medium-sized (0.01 to 0.1%). The V and J genes are TRBV4-2 and TRBJ2-3; the D gene TCRdb calls, TRBD2, cannot be checked with no DNA. CDR1 is LGHNA and CDR2 is YNFKEQ in the germline V gene. The CDR3 extends over 17 amino acids. The CDR3 sequence: CASSQDPLAGRTDTQYF.

This clonotype ranks as medium-sized in terms of frequency. This rearrangement joins TRBV29-1 to TRBJ2-1; the D gene TCRdb calls, TRBD2, cannot be checked with no DNA. Germline CDR1 reads SQVTM; CDR2 reads ANQGSEA. CDR3 length equals 17 residues. CDR3 region: CSVWTMTSGVAYNEQFF.

This clonotype is medium-sized by frequency. The chain is built from TRBV20-1 and TRBJ2-2. Germline V gives CDR1 DFQATT, CDR2 SNEGSKA (reference sequence). The CDR3 has 13 residues. CDR3 region: CSAREYYTGELFF.

The chain uses TRBV5-1 and TRBJ2-7; TCRdb outputs TRBD1, but without DNA this stays unchecked. Germline V gene data show CDR1 as SGHRS and CDR2 as YFSETQ. This CDR3 has 14 residues. CDR3 protein: CASSPRTGTYEQYF. The variable domain in full, completed from reference TRBV5-1 and TRBJ2-7, reads KAGVTQTPRYLIKTRGQQVTLSCSPISGHRSVSWYQQTPGQGLQFLFEYFSETQRNKGNFPGRFSGRQFSNSRSEMNVSTLELGDSALYLCASSPRTGTYEQYFGPGTRLTVT.

In terms of frequency, this clonotype is medium-sized (0.01 to 0.1%). The chain carries TRBV28 and TRBJ2-2. This CDR3 is built from 17 residues. Germline V gene sequence: CDR1 MDHEN, CDR2 SYDVKM. CDR3 residues: CASSFVETGWNTGELFF.

This clonotype is classed as medium-sized (0.01 to 0.1%) by frequency. The chain combines TRBV20-1 with TRBJ2-3; as DNA is missing, the TRBD1 call by TCRdb cannot be tested. Germline lookup yields CDR1 DFQATT and CDR2 SNEGSKA (reference sequence). The CDR3 runs 12 residues. CDR3 residues: CSARAAGVTQYF.

This chain connects TRBV20-1 to TRBJ2-7; TCRdb names TRBD1, which stays unverified in the absence of DNA. The length of the CDR3 is 14 residues. In germline, CDR1 is DFQATT, CDR2 SNEGSKA (reference sequence). The CDR3 is CSARRDRDTYEQYF.